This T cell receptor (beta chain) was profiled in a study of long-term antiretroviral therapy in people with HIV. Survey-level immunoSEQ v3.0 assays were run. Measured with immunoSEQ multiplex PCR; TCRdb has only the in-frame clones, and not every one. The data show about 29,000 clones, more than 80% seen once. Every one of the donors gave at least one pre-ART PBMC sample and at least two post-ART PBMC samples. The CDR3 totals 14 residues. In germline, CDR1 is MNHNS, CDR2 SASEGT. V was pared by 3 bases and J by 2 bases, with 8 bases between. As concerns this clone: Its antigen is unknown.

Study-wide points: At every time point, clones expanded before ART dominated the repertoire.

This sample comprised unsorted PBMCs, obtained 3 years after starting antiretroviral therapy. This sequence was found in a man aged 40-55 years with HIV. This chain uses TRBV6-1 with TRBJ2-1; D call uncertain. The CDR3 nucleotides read TGTGCCAGCAGTGAGACTGGGGCCTACAATGAGCAGTTCTTC. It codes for CASSETGAYNEQFF.